Each of the 25 T cell receptor beta chains below was sequenced from the same sample in a study of graft-versus-host responses after intestinal transplantation. These receptors' targets are unknown. The repertoire was sequenced with immunoSEQ multiplex PCR; TCRdb's copy has only in-frame clones and lacks some. The profile shows 85,000 to 130,000 clones, approximately 84% of them singletons. The source was unstimulated CD4+ T cells sorted from spleen or lymph node cells, collected before intestinal transplant. The origin of the receptors is a human donor who received an intestinal transplant.

V and J are TRBV9 and TRBJ2-3; 9 nucleotides agree with TRBD2. Germline V gene sequence: CDR1 SGDLS, CDR2 YYNGEE. Trimming took 3 bases from V and 6 from J; bases not matched to a gene: 8. The CDR3 is 15 amino acids. The CDR3, as DNA: TGTGCCAGCAGCGCGAGCGGGGGGAGCTCGGATACGCAGTATTTT. The encoded protein is CASSASGGSSDTQYF.

The rearrangement uses TRBV4-2 and TRBJ1-3; possibly TRBD1 for D (5 bases). Deletions cut 7 bases from V and 3 bases from J, with 10 bases between. There are 13 residues in the CDR3. Germline CDR1 is LGHNA and CDR2 is YNFKEQ. CDR3 sequence: CASTTDLGNTIYF. The CDR3 DNA sequence: TGTGCCAGCACGACAGATCTTGGAAACACCATATATTTT.

The gene calls are TRBV2 and TRBJ1-2; 8 bases align to TRBD1. The CDR3 extends over 14 amino acids. Trimming took 6 bases from V and 3 from J; bases not matched to a gene: 6. Germline-derived CDR1 and CDR2 are SNHLY and FYNNEI. The chain's CDR3 is CASRGGQGDYGYTF. CDR3 coding DNA: TGTGCCAGCAGGGGCGGACAGGGCGACTATGGCTACACCTTC.

This clone was detected only a few times. The V and J genes are TRBV2 and TRBJ2-2, with D unresolved. The germline V and J ends were trimmed by 10 bases and 0 bases, with 9 bases remaining between them. CDR1 is SNHLY, CDR2 FYNNEI, per germline. The CDR3 has 13 amino acids. The CDR3: CATRLPNTGELFF. DNA for the CDR3: TGTGCCACACGGCTCCCGAACACCGGGGAGCTGTTTTTT.

The gene calls are TRBV5-1 and TRBJ2-4; tentatively, D is TRBD1 or TRBD2 (5 bases each). This CDR3 comprises 23 residues. The germline gives CDR1 SGHRS, CDR2 YFSETQ. V lost 1 base, J lost 1 base, and 33 bases lay in between. CDR3 in DNA: TGCGCCAGCAGCTTGATAGGCAGTCCGGGGCGCGACCCCGCCCCAGGCGCCAAAAACATTCAGTACTTC. It translates to CASSLIGSPGRDPAPGAKNIQYF. Filled out from reference TRBV5-1 and TRBJ2-4, the complete variable domain reads KAGVTQTPRYLIKTRGQQVTLSCSPISGHRSVSWYQQTPGQGLQFLFEYFSETQRNKGNFPGRFSGRQFSNSRSEMNVSTLELGDSALYLCASSLIGSPGRDPAPGAKNIQYFGAGTRLSVL.

This chain links TRBV6-5 with TRBJ1-2; a possible D gene is TRBD1 (6 bases). This CDR3 is 14 amino acids long. Germline CDR1 reads MNHEY; CDR2 reads SVGAGI. Trimming removed 6 bases at V and 2 bases at J, with 13 bases between. This chain's CDR3 is CASSRGQTNYGYTF. The CDR3, as DNA: TGTGCCAGCAGCCGAGGACAGACGAACTATGGCTACACCTTC.

The chain uses TRBV6-5 and TRBJ2-7, with 7 bases aligning to TRBD1. From germline, CDR1 is MNHEY and CDR2 SVGAGI. There are 15 residues in the CDR3. V was clipped by 7 bases and J by 1 base; unmatched bases: 10. CDR3 nucleotide sequence: TGTGCCAGCACCACGGCCCGGGACAGATCCTACGAGCAGTACTTC. Its protein product is CASTTARDRSYEQYF.

This chain connects TRBV10-3 to TRBJ1-2, with a weak D call TRBD1 (5 bases). The CDR3 consists of 13 residues. Germline V gene data show CDR1 as ENHRY and CDR2 as SYGVKD. V was trimmed by 3 bases and J by 2 bases, leaving 7 bases between them. Here the CDR3 DNA reads TGTGCCATCAGTGACAGGGAAAACTATGGCTACACCTTC. This gives the protein CAISDRENYGYTF.

This clone was observed a few times. The chain joins TRBV20-1 to TRBJ2-5; D remains unclear. The CDR3 spans 9 residues. The germline CDR1 and CDR2 sequences are DFQATT and SNEGSKA (reference sequence). The CDR3 reads CPALVTQYF. CDR3 in DNA: TGCCCTGCCTTAGTAACCCAGTACTTC.

The V call is TRBV5-1, the J call TRBJ1-1; 9 bases are a match to TRBD1. The CDR3 runs to 17 residues. Germline V gives CDR1 SGHRS, CDR2 YFSETQ. J gave up 6 bases and V 2 bases, and 14 bases lay outside the gene matches. The CDR3 loop is CASSFAGTGYGGAEAFF. The CDR3, as DNA: TGCGCCAGCAGCTTCGCCGGGACAGGGTATGGAGGGGCTGAAGCTTTCTTT.

The rearrangement joins TRBV5-6 to TRBJ2-7; TRBD2 matches at 11 bases. The CDR3 sequence is 15 residues long. The trim removed 5 bases at V and 0 bases at J, leaving 4 bases unmatched. The V gene's germline CDR1 is SGHDT and CDR2 YYEEEE. The CDR3 region is CASRSGTSGSYEQYF. The CDR3 coding sequence is TGTGCCAGCAGATCCGGGACTAGCGGCTCCTACGAGCAGTACTTC.

The J gene is TRBJ2-2, the V gene TRBV7-6, with no clear D. This CDR3 spans 13 amino acids. CDR1 is SGHVS and CDR2 is FNYEAQ in the germline V gene. V was shortened by 2 bases and J by 2 bases, with 3 bases between the two germline ends. CDR3 in DNA: TGTGCCAGCAGCTTACTCAACACCGGGGAGCTGTTTTTT. It specifies CASSLLNTGELFF. Together with reference TRBV7-6 and TRBJ2-2, the CDR3 gives the full variable domain: GAGVSQSPRYKVTKRGQDVALRCDPISGHVSLYWYRQALGQGPEFLTYFNYEAQQDKSGLPNDRFSAERPEGSISTLTIQRTEQRDSAMYRCASSLLNTGELFFGEGSRLTVL.

The chain employs TRBV23-1 and TRBJ2-1, with D possibly matching TRBD1 (5 bases). TRBV23-1 is assigned to the ORF class and has an uncertain function. Trimming left V 0 bases short and J 10 bases short, with 13 bases between. The CDR3 is made up of 14 amino acids. CDR3 amino acids: CASSQSSGQGEQFF. CDR3 coding DNA: TGCGCCAGCAGTCAATCTTCAGGACAAGGGGAGCAGTTCTTC.

The genes are TRBV5-1 and TRBJ2-3; a possible D gene is TRBD2 (6 bases). The V gene lost 4 bases and the J gene lost 2 bases, with 17 bases spanning the gap. The CDR3 is 16 amino acids. Looked up from germline, CDR1 is SGHRS and CDR2 is YFSETQ. Here the CDR3 reads CASSPLGRGYTDTQYF. The DNA of the CDR3 is TGCGCCAGCAGCCCCCTGGGGCGGGGTTACACAGATACGCAGTATTTT. Combining the CDR3 with reference TRBV5-1 and TRBJ2-3 gives the whole variable domain KAGVTQTPRYLIKTRGQQVTLSCSPISGHRSVSWYQQTPGQGLQFLFEYFSETQRNKGNFPGRFSGRQFSNSRSEMNVSTLELGDSALYLCASSPLGRGYTDTQYFGPGTRLTVL.

This clone was seen once. This chain connects TRBV6-1 to TRBJ2-7; perhaps D is TRBD1 or TRBD2 (5 bases each). The V gene's germline CDR1 is MNHNS and CDR2 SASEGT. The CDR3 totals 15 residues. The V end lost 7 bases, the J end lost 3 bases, and 19 bases lay between the germline ends. DNA of the CDR3: TGTGCCAGCAAGCCAGGACAAGGGGACCTCTACGAGCAGTACTTC. Translation gives CASKPGQGDLYEQYF.

The rearrangement links TRBV6-5 to TRBJ2-2; 7 nucleotides match TRBD1. The CDR3 runs 15 residues. V dropped 5 bases and J dropped 1; count of bases not matched to a gene: 4. Germline assignment: CDR1 MNHEY and CDR2 SVGAGI. The CDR3 DNA reads TGTGCCAGCAGTCGGGACAGCGGGAACACCGGGGAGCTGTTTTTT. Its protein is CASSRDSGNTGELFF.

This rearrangement joins TRBV5-6 to TRBJ2-5, with 8 bases fitting TRBD1. Germline V gives CDR1 SGHDT, CDR2 YYEEEE. CDR3 length equals 17 residues. V was clipped by 0 bases and J by 1 base; unmatched bases: 8. Here the CDR3 DNA reads TGTGCCAGCAGCTTGGGTGACAGGGGCGTCCTCCAAGAGACCCAGTACTTC. It translates to CASSLGDRGVLQETQYF.

The rearrangement uses TRBV11-2 and TRBJ2-1, with 12 bases matching TRBD2. Per germline, CDR1 SGHAT and CDR2 FQNNGV. CDR3 size: 16 residues. V shed 1 base and J 6 bases; nucleotides not matched to a gene: 4. The CDR3 DNA reads as TGTGCCAGCAGCTTAGGTTTGACTAGCGGGGGCAATGAGCAGTTCTTC. Protein sequence: CASSLGLTSGGNEQFF.

The V call is TRBV19, the J call TRBJ2-7, with D unclear. The germline V gene encodes CDR1 LNHDA and CDR2 SQIVND (reference sequence). CDR3 length: 15 amino acids. V was cut by 3 bases and J by 3 bases, with 15 bases left in between. In nucleotides, the CDR3 is TGTGCCAGTAGTATTGGGGTTGTAACTGGCTACGAGCAGTACTTC. Translating gives CASSIGVVTGYEQYF.

J is TRBJ2-2 and V is TRBV4-1; 7 bases agree with TRBD2. Germline CDR1 is MGHRA and CDR2 is YSYEKL. CDR3 length equals 13 residues. Trimming cost V 1 base and J 9 bases; bases outside gene matches: 2. In DNA, the CDR3 is TGCGCCAGCAGCCAAGGACTAGCCCGGGAGCTGTTTTTT. Residues: CASSQGLARELFF.

With regard to this clone: Other DNA sequences from this sample encode an identical CDR3 as well. The chain recombines TRBV9 with TRBJ1-3; D ambiguous. This CDR3 is 15 amino acids long. V lost 3 bases and J lost 0, with 10 bases in between. Per the germline V gene, CDR1 is SGDLS and CDR2 is YYNGEE. CDR3 sequence: CASSATGFSGNTIYF. DNA for the CDR3: TGTGCCAGCAGCGCGACGGGATTCTCTGGAAACACCATATATTTT.

This clone was picked up a small number of times. The chain couples TRBV7-2 to TRBJ2-1; 8 nucleotides agree with TRBD2. This CDR3 has 15 residues. Germline V lookup: CDR1 SGHTA, CDR2 FQGNSA. Trimming took 3 bases from V and 4 from J; bases not matched to a gene: 5. The CDR3 loop is CASSFISGAYNEQFF. In DNA, the CDR3 is TGTGCCAGCAGCTTCATTAGCGGGGCGTACAATGAGCAGTTCTTC.

The chain couples TRBV9 to TRBJ2-2, with 11 nucleotides matching TRBD2. With 1 base clipped from V and 5 bases from J, the junction kept 1 base outside the gene matches. The V gene's germline CDR1 is SGDLS and CDR2 YYNGEE. The CDR3 contains 15 residues. CDR3 in amino acids: CASSVLAGGTGELFF. The CDR3 bases are TGTGCCAGCAGCGTACTAGCGGGGGGAACCGGGGAGCTGTTTTTT. Drawing the rest from reference TRBV9 and TRBJ2-2, the complete variable domain is DSGVTQTPKHLITATGQRVTLRCSPRSGDLSVYWYQQSLDQGLQFLIQYYNGEERAKGNILERFSAQQFPDLHSELNLSSLELGDSALYFCASSVLAGGTGELFFGEGSRLTVL.

This rearrangement joins TRBV5-4 to TRBJ2-1; TRBD2 agrees at 9 bases. Germline CDR1 SGHNT, CDR2 YYREEE (reference sequence). Trimming cost V 4 bases and J 4 bases; bases outside gene matches: 6. CDR3 length equals 15 residues. The CDR3 sequence is CASSTTSGPYNEQFF. The DNA of the CDR3 is TGTGCCAGCAGCACAACTAGCGGGCCATACAATGAGCAGTTCTTC. Drawing the rest from reference TRBV5-4 and TRBJ2-1, the complete variable domain is ETGVTQSPTHLIKTRGQQVTLRCSSQSGHNTVSWYQQALGQGPQFIFQYYREEENGRGNFPPRFSGLQFPNYSSELNVNALELDDSALYLCASSTTSGPYNEQFFGPGTRLTVL.

The chain links TRBV2 to TRBJ2-1, with TRBD1 identical over 11 bases. Germline CDR1 and CDR2: SNHLY and FYNNEI. V was pared by 8 bases and J by 7 bases, with 10 bases of the junction left unmatched. This CDR3 has 15 amino acids. CDR3 amino acids: CASARFGTGGNEQFF. The CDR3 region has the DNA TGTGCCAGCGCCAGGTTTGGGACAGGGGGTAATGAGCAGTTCTTC.